Listed here are 15 T cell receptor beta chains from one sample, sequenced in a study of CD4+ T cells in melanoma. This table comes from immunoSEQ multiplex PCR, and its TCRdb copy is limited to in-frame clones, with some not included. This table holds fewer than 5,000 clones, over 55% found once. Material: cells from a culture (not recorded whether cultured in vitro). The receptors stem from a human donor with melanoma.

In its sample, this clone is medium-sized. The rearrangement joins TRBV9 to TRBJ2-7; TRBD1 matches at 7 bases. CDR3 length equals 13 residues. Germline V CDR1 and CDR2: SGDLS, YYNGEE. V was pared by 3 bases and J by 6 bases, with 6 bases of the junction left unmatched. The DNA of the CDR3 is TGTGCCAGCAGCGGAACCTACAGGGGCGAGCAGTACTTC. Translating it yields CASSGTYRGEQYF.

This rearrangement joins TRBV19 to TRBJ2-5, with D possibly TRBD2 on 5 matching bases. The CDR3 is 16 residues long. Per germline, CDR1 LNHDA and CDR2 SQIVND (reference sequence). V was pared by 3 bases and J by 5 bases, with 19 bases between. This CDR3 is CASSISPGVTQETQYF. The CDR3 bases are TGTGCCAGTAGTATTTCGCCCGGGGTGACACAGGAGACCCAGTACTTC.

In its sample, this clone is large (0.1 to 1%). The chain uses TRBV29-1 and TRBJ1-2, with D uncertain. This CDR3 comprises 11 residues. V was shortened by 4 bases and J by 6 bases, with 9 bases between the two germline ends. CDR1 is SQVTM and CDR2 is ANQGSEA in the germline V gene. The CDR3 coding sequence is TGCAGCGTTGTAACTGGTAATGGCTACACCTTC. Translating it yields CSVVTGNGYTF.

This chain joins TRBV18 and TRBJ2-7, with D hard to call. The CDR3 spans 13 residues. Trimming pared 5 bases from V and 2 bases from J, leaving 10 bases between. The germline CDR1 and CDR2 sequences are KGHSH and LQKENI. The CDR3 region has the DNA TGTGCCAGCTCATCCGGACGTACCTACGAGCAGTACTTC. Protein sequence: CASSSGRTYEQYF.

CDR3 DNA: TGTGCCAGCAGCCAAGCAGCGGGGGGGTTTGAGACCCAGTACTTC. It codes for CASSQAAGGFETQYF. V is TRBV3-1 (or the pseudogene TRBV3-2) and J is TRBJ2-5; 10 bases agree with TRBD2. CDR3 length: 15 residues. Unmatched junction bases numbered 4, after V lost 1 base and J lost 5 bases. Looked up from germline, CDR1 is LGHDT and CDR2 is YNNKEL (reference sequence).

This chain uses TRBV19 with TRBJ2-7; D is perhaps TRBD2 (7 bases). The germline V and J ends were trimmed by 10 bases and 6 bases, with 19 bases remaining between them. Germline CDR1 is LNHDA and CDR2 is SQIVND (reference sequence). This CDR3 is 13 amino acids long. CDR3: CATRGGASGEQYF. The CDR3 DNA follows: TGTGCCACAAGAGGGGGGGCCTCCGGCGAGCAGTACTTC.

The gene calls are TRBV7-8 and TRBJ2-3; 8 nucleotides agree with TRBD1. Germline lookup yields CDR1 SGHVS and CDR2 FQNEAQ. This CDR3 spans 15 amino acids. V was clipped by 5 bases and J by 2 bases; unmatched bases: 6. The CDR3 nucleotides are TGTGCCAGCAGCCGAGGACAGGGATCCACAGATACGCAGTATTTT. Protein sequence: CASSRGQGSTDTQYF.

This clone was seen a handful of times. The rearrangement joins TRBV27 to TRBJ1-2, with D hard to call. The length of the CDR3 is 13 residues. Looked up from germline, CDR1 is MNHEY and CDR2 is SMNVEV (reference sequence). V was trimmed by 3 bases and J by 7 bases, leaving 12 bases between them. The CDR3: CASSFVGLSGYTF. The CDR3, as DNA: TGTGCCAGCAGTTTCGTGGGTTTATCTGGCTACACCTTC.

By its share, this clone is medium-sized. The V gene is TRBV5-5, the J gene TRBJ1-1; D is uncertain. Germline values: CDR1 SGHKS, CDR2 YYEKEE (reference sequence). This CDR3 is built from 11 residues. The V end lost 5 bases, the J end lost 5 bases, and 7 bases lay between the germline ends. The DNA of the CDR3 is TGTGCCAGCAGATGGGGAACTGAAGCTTTCTTT. It encodes CASRWGTEAFF.

The chain combines TRBV2 with TRBJ2-7; 7 nucleotides line up with TRBD2. The CDR3 runs 14 residues. The germline CDR1 and CDR2 sequences are SNHLY and FYNNEI. With V trimmed by 2 bases and J by 3 bases, 4 bases remained unmatched. CDR3 nucleotides: TGTGCCAGCAGTGAAAACCCGGGGGGCTACGAGCAGTACTTC. It translates to CASSENPGGYEQYF.

The V and J genes are TRBV7-9 and TRBJ2-1, with D unclear. The germline gives CDR1 SEHNR, CDR2 FQNEAQ (reference sequence). V lost 5 bases and J 4 bases, leaving 12 bases between the germline ends. CDR3 length: 14 residues. The CDR3 loop reads CASSPPGYYNEQFF. The CDR3 bases are TGTGCCAGCAGCCCCCCGGGCTATTACAATGAGCAGTTCTTC.

By sample fraction, this clone is medium-sized. The chain links TRBV27 to TRBJ1-1; D gene ambiguous. The V gene lost 1 base and the J gene lost 10 bases, with 13 bases spanning the gap. The CDR3 loop spans 13 amino acids. Germline values: CDR1 MNHEY, CDR2 SMNVEV (reference sequence). The CDR3 bases are TGTGCCAGCAGTTTATACGCAGGTGGTAGAGCTTTCTTT. Its translation is CASSLYAGGRAFF.

J is TRBJ2-7 and V is TRBV30, with TRBD1 identical over 8 bases. Germline CDR1 reads GTSNPN; CDR2 reads SVGIG (reference sequence). The CDR3 spans 14 residues. V was clipped by 3 bases and J by 2 bases; unmatched bases: 6. The CDR3 region is CAWRRTGGAYEQYF. In nucleotides, the CDR3 is TGTGCCTGGAGGAGAACAGGGGGAGCCTACGAGCAGTACTTC.

This clone was detected once. The chain couples TRBV7-9 to TRBJ2-4; D is tentatively TRBD1 or TRBD2 (5 bases each). The CDR3 runs 12 residues. The V and J ends lost 10 bases and 7 bases respectively, with 14 bases between them. The germline V gene has CDR1 SEHNR and CDR2 FQNEAQ (reference sequence). CDR3 region: CANEGPANIQYF. The CDR3 DNA reads as TGTGCCAACGAGGGGCCCGCCAACATTCAGTACTTC.

V gene TRBV7-2 combines with J gene TRBJ1-5; TRBD1 is a possible D gene (5 bases). The V end was cut by 5 bases, the J end by 3 bases, with 26 bases between. In germline, CDR1 is SGHTA, CDR2 FQGNSA. This CDR3 is 19 amino acids long. Here the CDR3 reads CASSSGLGIRGYNNQPQHF. The CDR3 DNA follows: TGTGCCAGCAGCAGCGGACTCGGAATTAGGGGTTATAACAATCAGCCCCAGCATTTT. Together with reference TRBV7-2 and TRBJ1-5, the CDR3 gives the full variable domain: GAGVSQSPSNKVTEKGKDVELRCDPISGHTALYWYRQSLGQGLEFLIYFQGNSAPDKSGLPSDRFSAERTGGSVSTLTIQRTQQEDSAVYLCASSSGLGIRGYNNQPQHFGDGTRLSIL.